The clone carrying this T cell receptor beta chain was detected only once. Germline assignment: CDR1 KGHSH and CDR2 LQKENI. This CDR3 region has 15 residues. The junction had 8 bases not matched to a gene; V was cut back by 3 bases and J by 5 bases. The sample is drawn from a study of blood T cell repertoires in COVID-19. Study-level background: Some COVID-19 samples were acute and others convalescent; all came from the United States, Italy and Spain. Sources were T cells, B-cell-depleted T cells, or PBMCs; the material itself was cDNA or gDNA.

How the authors handled the data: Reference gene primers were amplified, and this amplification served to estimate nucleated cell counts. The protocol was immunoSEQ multiplex PCR, while the TCRdb copy is restricted to in-frame clones and leaves out a portion. The DNA gave D and trimming, while V, J and clone size come from that table. The sample has fewer than 70,000 clones; roughly 85% are singletons. This TCR was recovered from an elderly man with acute or convalescent COVID-19. The sample comprised peripheral blood. The J gene is TRBJ1-1, the V gene TRBV18; 8 nucleotides agree with TRBD1. This chain's CDR3 is CASSPRQGTLTEAFF. The CDR3 DNA reads as TGTGCCAGCTCACCCCGACAGGGGACCCTGACTGAAGCTTTCTTT.